These T cell receptor beta chains were read from a single sample in a study of shared clonotypes between healthy human individuals. The data were produced by immunoSEQ multiplex PCR, yet TCRdb's version contains in-frame clones alone and is incomplete. This table has 2 million to 2.5 million clones, just over 90% appearing once. Sequenced sample: naive CD8+ T cells from PBMCs. These receptors were taken from a man in his late teens or twenties in good health. Some clones in this sample may be carry-over from other donors' samples. Each CDR3 is given with its conserved first and last residue. The D gene is left open where the match is weak. The size of a clone is reported for some rows only, either as once, few or many, or as a class for expanded clones.

CASSVFGDSEAFF | TGTGCCAGCAGTGTATTCGGGGATTCTGAAGCTTTCTTT | TRBJ1-1 | 13 | TRBV27 | NA | NA
CASSHDPDPDNEQFF | TGTGCCAGCAGCCACGATCCGGACCCAGACAATGAGCAGTTCTTC | TRBJ2-1 | 15 | TRBV5-6 | NA | NA
CASRGQGASDTEAFF | TGTGCCAGCAGGGGACAGGGGGCTTCGGACACTGAAGCTTTCTTT | TRBJ1-1 | 15 | TRBV9 | TRBD1 | NA
CASSQGGLMNTEAFF | TGTGCCAGCAGTCAAGGGGGGCTCATGAACACTGAAGCTTTCTTT | TRBJ1-1 | 15 | TRBV27 | NA | NA
CSVATGTTPYEQYF | TGCAGCGTAGCAACCGGGACAACCCCCTACGAGCAGTACTTC | TRBJ2-7 | 14 | TRBV29-1 | NA | NA
CASSSRTSGTYNEQFF | TGTGCCAGCAGTTCGCGGACTAGCGGGACCTACAATGAGCAGTTCTTC | TRBJ2-1 | 16 | TRBV27 | TRBD2 | NA
CASRVGLAVYNEQFF | TGTGCCAGCAGGGTGGGACTAGCGGTTTACAATGAGCAGTTCTTC | TRBJ2-1 | 15 | TRBV28 | TRBD2 | NA
CASSLRPGGTYEQYF | TGTGCCAGCAGTTTACGCCCGGGCGGTACCTACGAGCAGTACTTC | TRBJ2-7 | 15 | TRBV27 | NA | once
CASRGLNRGYEQYF | TGTGCCAGCAGGGGGCTTAACAGGGGCTACGAGCAGTACTTC | TRBJ2-7 | 14 | TRBV27 | TRBD1 | NA
CASWNYRDRGENTEAFF | TGCGCCAGCTGGAATTACAGGGATAGGGGGGAAAACACTGAAGCTTTCTTT | TRBJ1-1 | 17 | TRBV5-1 | NA | NA
CASSLSGPWGGSTDTQYF | TGTGCCAGCAGCCTTAGTGGGCCATGGGGCGGGAGCACAGATACGCAGTATTTT | TRBJ2-3 | 18 | TRBV11-1 | NA | once
CASSLAGGGMSTDTQYF | TGTGCCAGCAGCTTAGCAGGGGGAGGCATGAGCACAGATACGCAGTATTTT | TRBJ2-3 | 17 | TRBV13 | NA | NA
CASRNLGGESQPQHF | TGTGCCAGCAGGAATTTGGGGGGCGAGAGTCAGCCCCAGCATTTT | TRBJ1-5 | 15 | TRBV2 | NA | NA
CASSLLGAEQFF | TGTGCCAGCAGTTTGCTTGGTGCTGAGCAGTTCTTC | TRBJ2-1 | 12 | TRBV27 | NA | NA
CASNEQGGNQPQHF | TGTGCCAGCAATGAACAGGGGGGCAATCAGCCCCAGCATTTT | TRBJ1-5 | 14 | TRBV2 | TRBD1 | NA
CASSLGGLAVNEQFF | TGTGCCAGCAGCTTAGGAGGACTAGCGGTCAATGAGCAGTTCTTC | TRBJ2-1 | 15 | TRBV7-9 | TRBD2 | NA
CASSSPRQAGANVLTF | TGTGCCAGCAGTTCCCCGAGACAGGCCGGGGCCAACGTCCTGACTTTC | TRBJ2-6 | 16 | TRBV28 | NA | once
CASSLISGSSYEQYF | TGTGCCAGTAGTCTAATTAGCGGGAGCTCCTACGAGCAGTACTTC | TRBJ2-7 | 15 | TRBV19 | TRBD2 | NA
CASSDVGDLTHEQFF | TGTGCCAGCAGTGATGTTGGCGACTTGACCCATGAGCAGTTCTTC | TRBJ2-1 | 15 | TRBV2 | NA | NA
CASSVEGVPLGEQFF | TGTGCCAGCAGCGTAGAGGGGGTTCCTTTAGGTGAGCAGTTCTTC | TRBJ2-1 | 15 | TRBV9 | NA | NA
CASSPGDHTDTEAFF | TGTGCCAGCAGCCCTGGGGACCACACGGACACTGAAGCTTTCTTT | TRBJ1-1 | 15 | TRBV7-8 | NA | NA
CASRPLDGDQPQHF | TGTGCCAGCAGGCCCTTGGACGGAGATCAGCCCCAGCATTTT | TRBJ1-5 | 14 | TRBV2 | NA | NA
CASSLEGLAGLYEQYF | TGTGCCAGCAGCTTAGAGGGACTAGCGGGTCTCTACGAGCAGTACTTC | TRBJ2-7 | 16 | TRBV7-6 | TRBD2 | NA
CASSLDRAREAEAFF | TGTGCCAGCAGCCTAGACAGAGCCAGGGAGGCTGAAGCTTTCTTT | TRBJ1-1 | 15 | TRBV28 | NA | NA
CASSYPGGLYEQYF | TGTGCCAGCAGTTACCCAGGGGGCTTGTACGAGCAGTACTTC | TRBJ2-7 | 14 | TRBV6-6 | TRBD1 | NA
CASSVLAGLHNEQFF | TGTGCCAGCAGTGTACTAGCGGGGCTTCACAATGAGCAGTTCTTC | TRBJ2-1 | 15 | TRBV28 | TRBD2 | NA
CASSQTRTMNTEAFF | TGTGCCAGCAGCCAAACCCGGACGATGAACACTGAAGCTTTCTTT | TRBJ1-1 | 15 | TRBV4-2 | NA | few
CASRSDRDYEQYF | TGCGCCAGCAGAAGTGACAGGGACTACGAGCAGTACTTC | TRBJ2-7 | 13 | TRBV4-1 | TRBD1 | NA
CASSINSNTGELFF | TGTGCCAGTAGTATAAATTCGAACACCGGGGAGCTGTTTTTT | TRBJ2-2 | 14 | TRBV19 | NA | NA
CASSPGFDMEEYF | TGCGCCAGCAGCCCCGGATTTGATATGGAAGAGTACTTC | TRBJ2-7 | 13 | TRBV5-1 | NA | NA
CASSYSRASNQPQHF | TGTGCCAGCAGTTACTCTCGGGCGAGCAATCAGCCCCAGCATTTT | TRBJ1-5 | 15 | TRBV6-6 | NA | NA
CASSGPGQSRSYNEQFF | TGTGCCAGCAGTGGGCCTGGACAGTCCCGCTCCTACAATGAGCAGTTCTTC | TRBJ2-1 | 17 | TRBV25-1 | NA | NA
CASSLWLAEANTGELFF | TGTGCCAGCAGTTTATGGCTAGCGGAGGCGAACACCGGGGAGCTGTTTTTT | TRBJ2-2 | 17 | TRBV28 | TRBD2 | NA
CASSLYRGAVDEQFF | TGTGCCAGCAGTCTGTACCGAGGGGCCGTGGATGAGCAGTTCTTC | TRBJ2-1 | 15 | TRBV27 | NA | NA
CASSGVGGSEYF | TGTGCCAGCAGCGGAGTAGGTGGGTCGGAGTACTTC | TRBJ2-7 | 12 | TRBV7-9 | NA | NA
CASSQPPDQDESYEQYF | TGTGCCAGCAGCCAACCACCCGACCAGGACGAGAGCTACGAGCAGTACTTC | TRBJ2-7 | 17 | TRBV4-2 | NA | NA
CASSYDDRPGADTQYF | TGTGCCAGCAGCTATGACGACCGACCCGGTGCAGATACGCAGTATTTT | TRBJ2-3 | 16 | TRBV5-4 | NA | NA
CASSISGIFVDEQFF | TGTGCCAGTAGTATCTCCGGGATTTTCGTCGATGAGCAGTTCTTC | TRBJ2-1 | 15 | TRBV19 | NA | NA
CASSEGLRGSNQPQHF | TGTGCCAGCAGTGAAGGCCTTAGGGGAAGCAATCAGCCCCAGCATTTT | TRBJ1-5 | 16 | TRBV2 | NA | NA
CASSLRLAGTEAFF | TGTGCCAGCAGTTTACGGCTGGCCGGCACTGAAGCTTTCTTT | TRBJ1-1 | 14 | TRBV27 | NA | NA
CASSLWGRLNTGELFF | TGTGCCAGCAGTTTATGGGGGAGATTGAACACCGGGGAGCTGTTTTTT | TRBJ2-2 | 16 | TRBV28 | NA | NA
CSANRAASPRTEAFF | TGCAGCGCGAACCGGGCCGCCTCTCCCCGGACTGAAGCTTTCTTT | TRBJ1-1 | 15 | TRBV29-1 | NA | NA
CASSLGKTEAFF | TGTGCCAGCAGCCTAGGGAAGACTGAAGCTTTCTTT | TRBJ1-1 | 12 | TRBV7-9 | NA | NA
CAISEYGSIAGGSYEQYF | TGTGCCATCAGTGAGTATGGCTCGATTGCGGGAGGCTCCTACGAGCAGTACTTC | TRBJ2-7 | 18 | TRBV10-3 | TRBD2 | NA
CASTRQGTDTQYF | TGTGCCAGCACTAGACAGGGAACAGATACGCAGTATTTT | TRBJ2-3 | 13 | TRBV25-1 | TRBD1 | NA
CASSQSQQGFSYEQYF | TGCGCCAGCAGCCAATCCCAACAGGGATTCTCCTACGAGCAGTACTTC | TRBJ2-7 | 16 | TRBV4-3 | NA | NA
CASSLEGDYGYTF | TGCGCCAGCAGCTTGGAGGGAGACTATGGCTACACCTTC | TRBJ1-2 | 13 | TRBV5-1 | NA | NA
CASSLSWTGELFF | TGTGCCAGCAGTTTATCGTGGACCGGGGAGCTGTTTTTT | TRBJ2-2 | 13 | TRBV27 | NA | NA
CASSYGLAGIQFF | TGTGCCAGCAGCTACGGACTAGCGGGAATCCAGTTCTTC | TRBJ2-1 | 13 | TRBV27 | TRBD2 | NA
CASSLAPQETQYF | TGTGCCAGCAGCTTAGCACCCCAAGAGACCCAGTACTTC | TRBJ2-5 | 13 | TRBV7-9 | NA | NA
CASSLPGAGEQYF | TGTGCCAGCAGCCTACCGGGGGCGGGGGAGCAGTACTTC | TRBJ2-7 | 13 | TRBV14 | NA | NA
CAWSVRIHLNTEAFF | TGTGCCTGGAGTGTACGCATACACTTGAACACTGAAGCTTTCTTT | TRBJ1-1 | 15 | TRBV30 | NA | NA
CASSVDKAGNTGELFF | TGTGCCAGCAGCGTAGATAAAGCGGGAAACACCGGGGAGCTGTTTTTT | TRBJ2-2 | 16 | TRBV9 | TRBD2 | NA